Below, 27 T cell receptor beta chains from the same sample are listed, as sequenced in a study of T cells in Graves' hyperthyroidism and ophthalmopathy. Researchers took RNA transcripts and amplified the TCR beta CDR3 regions from them. The primer set for the first-round RT-PCR of the TCR CDR3 was HTBI. TCRdb re-called the multiplex PCR reads through MiXCR, storing one row per CDR3 protein. There are fewer than 400,000 distinct CDR3 sequences in the sample; about an eighth occur only once, and 25% to 30% lies in the top ten. The sequencing sample was made of blood. The receptors were gathered from a man aged 45-65 years with Graves' ophthalmopathy.

This clonotype was counted only a few times. The V call is TRBV19, the J call TRBJ1-2, with D maybe TRBD1 (6 bases). The V gene's germline CDR1 is LNHDA and CDR2 SQIVND (reference sequence). V lost 6 bases, J lost 0 bases, and 14 bases lay in between. CDR3 length: 15 amino acids. This CDR3 is CASRPNREANYGYTF. The CDR3, as DNA: TGTGCCAGTAGGCCGAACAGGGAAGCTAACTATGGCTACACCTTC.

This clonotype was detected ten times or more. This sequence joins TRBV5-5 and TRBJ1-1; D unresolved. From germline, CDR1 is SGHKS and CDR2 YYEKEE (reference sequence). Trimming removed 4 bases at V and 7 bases at J, with 8 bases between. The CDR3 is made up of 11 amino acids. As DNA, the CDR3 is TGTGCCAGCAGCCCCCCGGGTGAAGCTTTCTTT. Amino acid sequence: CASSPPGEAFF. The full variable domain, its missing parts supplied by reference TRBV5-5 and TRBJ1-1, is DAGVTQSPTHLIKTRGQQVTLRCSPISGHKSVSWYQQVLGQGPQFIFQYYEKEERGRGNFPDRFSARQFPNYSSELNVNALLLGDSALYLCASSPPGEAFFGQGTRLTVV.

This clonotype appeared many times. V gene TRBV20-1 combines with J gene TRBJ2-3; 10 bases are shared with TRBD2. Germline V lookup: CDR1 DFQATT, CDR2 SNEGSKA (reference sequence). The CDR3 length is 14 residues. Germline trimming cut 2 bases from V and 4 bases from J; bases unmatched to any gene: 3. The CDR3 DNA reads TGCAGTGCTAGACTAGCGGGAGTCCCAGATACGCAGTATTTT. Encoded protein: CSARLAGVPDTQYF.

This clonotype was picked up many times. The chain couples TRBV7-9 to TRBJ2-5; perhaps TRBD2 as D (6 bases). Trimming cost V 8 bases and J 5 bases, with 24 bases left between them. The CDR3 contains 16 residues. Germline CDR1 and CDR2: SEHNR and FQNEAQ (reference sequence). CDR3 coding DNA: TGTGCCAGCGTCCCGGGAGTACTGAATTCAATGGAGACCCAGTACTTC. Residues: CASVPGVLNSMETQYF.

The CDR3 loop reads CASSLDPQAETQYF. CDR3 nucleotides: TGTGCCAGCAGTTTAGATCCACAGGCCGAGACCCAGTACTTC. The chain is built from TRBV27 and TRBJ2-5; weak D call: TRBD1 (5 bases). Trimming stripped 2 bases from V and 5 bases from J, with 12 bases between. Germline V lookup: CDR1 MNHEY, CDR2 SMNVEV (reference sequence). This CDR3 has 14 residues.

This chain uses TRBV20-1 with TRBJ1-3, with 9 bases that match TRBD1. CDR1 is DFQATT and CDR2 is SNEGSKA in the germline V gene (reference sequence). After removal of 0 bases from V and 2 bases from J, the junction contained 5 bases not matched to a gene. This CDR3 region has 16 residues. CDR3 loop: CSARDWGQGTGNTIYF. CDR3 coding DNA: TGCAGTGCTAGAGATTGGGGACAGGGAACTGGAAACACCATATATTTT.

This clonotype was observed at least ten times. The chain links TRBV7-9 to TRBJ2-2; D not certain. The CDR3 extends over 12 amino acids. The germline gives CDR1 SEHNR, CDR2 FQNEAQ (reference sequence). V was trimmed by 7 bases and J by 3 bases, leaving 6 bases between them. CDR3 amino acids: CASTPDTGELFF. The CDR3 DNA reads TGTGCCAGCACGCCAGACACCGGGGAGCTGTTTTTT.

There are a few counts of this clonotype. This rearrangement joins TRBV3-1 to TRBJ2-1; TRBD2 matches at 9 bases. Germline loops: CDR1 LGHDT, CDR2 YNNKEL (reference sequence). The CDR3 length is 14 residues. Trimming cost V 4 bases and J 5 bases; bases outside gene matches: 3. The chain's CDR3 is CASSLAGVNNEQFF. In nucleotides, the CDR3 is TGTGCCAGCAGCCTAGCGGGAGTGAACAATGAGCAGTTCTTC.

The chain couples TRBV27 to TRBJ2-1; 10 nucleotides align to TRBD2. This CDR3 is 15 amino acids long. The V gene end was trimmed by 3 bases and the J gene end by 9 bases; junction bases not matched to a gene: 8. Germline V gives CDR1 MNHEY, CDR2 SMNVEV (reference sequence). The DNA of the CDR3 is TGTGCCAGCAGTTTTGAGAGCGGGAGGGCCAGTGAGCAGTTCTTC. Residues: CASSFESGRASEQFF.

This clonotype was observed a few times. The chain joins TRBV29-1 to TRBJ2-2; no firm D call. The CDR3 sequence is 15 residues long. Germline CDR1 reads SQVTM; CDR2 reads ANQGSEA. V was cut by 0 bases and J by 1 base, with 9 bases left in between. The chain's CDR3 is CSVEDRTENTGELFF. The CDR3 DNA is TGCAGCGTTGAAGATCGGACGGAGAACACCGGGGAGCTGTTTTTT.

This clonotype has a handful of counts. The chain joins TRBV19 to TRBJ1-5, with 8 bases identical to TRBD1. Germline loops: CDR1 LNHDA, CDR2 SQIVND (reference sequence). V lost 4 bases and J lost 4; bases outside the gene matches: 6. The CDR3 is 15 residues long. In DNA form, the CDR3 reads TGTGCCAGTAGTACAGGACAGGGCCAAAATCAGCCCCAGCATTTT. Amino acids: CASSTGQGQNQPQHF.

This chain connects TRBV9 to TRBJ2-3; D gene uncertain. The CDR3 covers 15 residues. CDR1 and CDR2 from the germline V gene are SGDLS and YYNGEE. V lost 2 bases, J lost 6 bases, and 16 bases lay in between. The CDR3 loop is CASSVQELTWDTQYF. CDR3 DNA: TGTGCCAGCAGCGTCCAGGAACTCACTTGGGATACGCAGTATTTT.

Many counts were recorded for this clonotype. The chain couples TRBV2 to TRBJ2-7; TRBD2 agrees at 11 bases. V lost 5 bases and J lost 3; bases outside the gene matches: 21. The CDR3 spans 20 residues. Germline lookup yields CDR1 SNHLY and CDR2 FYNNEI. CDR3: CASSPTAVGLAGGIGYEQYF. The CDR3, as DNA: TGTGCCAGCAGTCCTACCGCCGTCGGGCTAGCGGGAGGAATAGGCTACGAGCAGTACTTC.

This clonotype was recorded at least ten times. The V call is TRBV6-6, the J call TRBJ2-5, with 7 nucleotides matching TRBD1. CDR1 and CDR2 from the germline V gene are MNHNY and SVGAGI (reference sequence). V lost 2 bases, J lost 4 bases, and 13 bases stayed unmatched. CDR3 length: 17 amino acids. CDR3 nucleotide sequence: TGTGCCAGCAGTTACACCCGACCCGACAGGGTGGGAGAGACCCAGTACTTC. This encodes CASSYTRPDRVGETQYF.

The chain links TRBV6-1 to TRBJ2-7; no reliable D call. The CDR3 sequence is 15 residues long. Germline lookup yields CDR1 MNHNS and CDR2 SASEGT. Trimming stripped 5 bases from V and 0 bases from J, with 14 bases between. The CDR3 protein is CASSPSFAFSYEQYF. For the CDR3, the DNA is TGTGCCAGCAGTCCCTCTTTCGCTTTCTCCTACGAGCAGTACTTC.

The chain recombines TRBV11-2 with TRBJ2-5; 10 bases are shared with TRBD2. This CDR3 has 17 amino acids. With V trimmed by 4 bases and J by 3 bases, 11 bases remained unmatched. In germline, CDR1 is SGHAT, CDR2 FQNNGV. CDR3 in DNA: TGTGCCAGCAGCTGGCCGTCTAGCGGGAGCCGTGAAGAGACCCAGTACTTC. This translates into CASSWPSSGSREETQYF.

J is TRBJ2-5 and V is TRBV27; D is perhaps TRBD2 (6 bases). CDR1 MNHEY and CDR2 SMNVEV come from the germline V gene (reference sequence). Trimming stripped 6 bases from V and 2 bases from J, with 16 bases between. The CDR3 spans 15 residues. In nucleotides, the CDR3 is TGTGCCAGCAGAGGTCTGCCCGGGGGACAAGAGACCCAGTACTTC. It codes for CASRGLPGGQETQYF.

This clonotype was recorded many times. The chain is built from TRBV12-3 or TRBV12-4 and TRBJ2-1; possible D gene TRBD2, 5 bases. V lost 2 bases and J lost 6, with 8 bases in between. This CDR3 contains 13 residues. The CDR3 bases are TGTGCCAGCAGTTTATACGGGATCAATGAGCAGTTCTTC. Translation gives CASSLYGINEQFF.

This clonotype occurred many times. This CDR3 is CASSLEGIANTGELFF. CDR3 sequence (DNA): TGTGCCAGCAGTCTGGAGGGAATCGCGAACACCGGGGAGCTGTTTTTT. The V gene is TRBV2, the J gene TRBJ2-2, with D tentatively TRBD2 (6 bases). There are 16 residues in the CDR3. Between the trimmed V and J ends, which lost 5 bases and 0 bases, there was a span of 13 bases. Germline CDR1 is SNHLY and CDR2 is FYNNEI.

This clonotype was recorded at least ten times. The rearrangement links TRBV30 to TRBJ1-4, with D uncertain. CDR1 and CDR2 (germline): GTSNPN, SVGIG (reference sequence). V lost 4 bases and J 7 bases, leaving 13 bases between the germline ends. The CDR3 covers 13 residues. This CDR3 is CAWIMGGGEKLFF. DNA for the CDR3: TGTGCCTGGATTATGGGCGGCGGTGAAAAACTGTTTTTT. Drawing the rest from reference TRBV30 and TRBJ1-4, the complete variable domain is SQTIHQWPATLVQPVGSPLSLECTVEGTSNPNLYWYRQAAGRGLQLLFYSVGIGQISSEVPQNLSASRPQDRQFILSSKKLLLSDSGFYLCAWIMGGGEKLFFGSGTQLSVL.

The chain is built from TRBV20-1 and TRBJ2-3; weak D call: TRBD1 (6 bases). In germline, CDR1 is DFQATT, CDR2 SNEGSKA (reference sequence). Trimming stripped 7 bases from V and 2 bases from J, with 28 bases between. The CDR3 extends over 18 amino acids. The CDR3 loop is CSGLQGHVVQRDTDTQYF. CDR3 nucleotides: TGCAGTGGACTACAGGGACATGTTGTTCAGAGAGACACAGATACGCAGTATTTT.

The table lists this clonotype with many counts. The chain carries TRBV11-2 and TRBJ1-3, with D tentatively TRBD1 (6 bases). CDR3 size: 15 residues. The V end was cut by 1 base, the J end by 5 bases, with 12 bases between. CDR1 is SGHAT and CDR2 is FQNNGV in the germline V gene. The CDR3 DNA reads as TGTGCCAGCAGCTTAGCCAAGGGGGTCCGAAACACCATATATTTT. Translating it yields CASSLAKGVRNTIYF.

This clonotype was observed many times. The V gene is TRBV5-1, the J gene TRBJ1-1; no clear D gene. There are 15 residues in the CDR3. The V gene's germline CDR1 is SGHRS and CDR2 YFSETQ. The V end lost 0 bases, the J end lost 1 base, and 10 bases lay between the germline ends. The DNA for the CDR3 is TGCGCCAGCAGCTTGGATCCCCGGGGGAACACTGAAGCTTTCTTT. Encoded protein: CASSLDPRGNTEAFF.

This clonotype was seen ten or more times. The rearrangement links TRBV29-1 to TRBJ2-7; 10 bases match TRBD1. Germline assignment: CDR1 SQVTM and CDR2 ANQGSEA. CDR3 length equals 13 residues. V trimming: 8 bases; J trimming: 3 bases; junction bases outside the gene matches: 7. The DNA of the CDR3 is TGCAGCTTCCCGGGACAGGGGCACTACGAGCAGTACTTC. Encoded protein: CSFPGQGHYEQYF.

This clonotype appeared many times. V is TRBV5-1 and J is TRBJ1-2, with D perhaps TRBD1 (6 bases). This CDR3 is 15 amino acids long. Germline V gene lookup returns CDR1 SGHRS and CDR2 YFSETQ. Between the trimmed V and J ends, which lost 1 base and 6 bases, there was a span of 16 bases. The CDR3 DNA is TGCGCCAGCAGCTTGTTTGATGCGGGGGCCGATGGCTACACCTTC. It is translated as CASSLFDAGADGYTF.

This clonotype was observed many times. The rearrangement joins TRBV2 to TRBJ2-3, with TRBD2 matching over 11 bases. The junction had 8 bases not matched to a gene; V was cut back by 3 bases and J by 3 bases. Germline V gene lookup returns CDR1 SNHLY and CDR2 FYNNEI. This CDR3 is 17 amino acids long. CDR3 residues: CASSDPLAGGETDTQYF. As DNA, the CDR3 is TGTGCCAGCAGTGATCCCTTAGCGGGGGGGGAGACAGATACGCAGTATTTT.

This clonotype was found many times. This rearrangement joins TRBV11-2 to TRBJ2-1; TRBD1 matches 7 bases. With V trimmed by 1 base and J by 9 bases, 9 bases remained unmatched. There are 15 residues in the CDR3. CDR1 and CDR2 (germline): SGHAT, FQNNGV. Here the CDR3 DNA reads TGTGCCAGCAGCTTAGTACAGGGTAGGGGGCCTGAGCAGTTCTTC. Protein: CASSLVQGRGPEQFF.